This is a list of T cell receptor beta chains from one sample in a study of T cells after yellow fever vaccination. MiXCR was run by TCRdb on the 5' RACE reads, yielding one entry per CDR3 protein. Among some 560,000 distinct CDR3 sequences listed, 17% were seen once. The starting material was PBMCs, obtained 4 to 6 days after the first yellow fever vaccination. All receptors come from a man younger than 35 who received the YFV17D yellow fever vaccine. The CDR3 runs from the conserved cysteine through the conserved F or W. The D gene is left open where the match is weak. Some rows mark clone size as missing; the rest say once, few, many or name a class of expanded clone.

TRBJ2-3 TRBV20-1 - - CSAAGQDTQYF TGCAGTGCGGCGGGCCAAGATACGCAGTATTTT
TRBJ2-1 TRBV4-1 TRBD2 many CASSQGLADSYNEQFF TGCGCCAGCAGCCAAGGGCTAGCGGACTCCTACAATGAGCAGTTCTTC
TRBJ2-7 TRBV6-2/TRBV6-3 - - CASRVDSLSYEQYF TGTGCCAGCCGAGTTGACAGCCTCTCCTACGAGCAGTACTTC
TRBJ2-7 TRBV5-1 TRBD1 many CASSVTGTSYEQYF TGCGCCAGCAGCGTGACAGGGACCAGCTACGAGCAGTACTTC
TRBJ1-1 TRBV12-3/TRBV12-4 TRBD1 - CASAAGGFGTEAFF TGTGCCAGCGCGGCAGGGGGCTTTGGCACTGAAGCTTTCTTT
TRBJ1-1 TRBV6-1 - few CASSGPLRPEAFF TGTGCCAGCAGTGGACCACTCCGCCCCGAAGCTTTCTTT
TRBJ1-5 TRBV19 - - CASGRPPGGNQPQHF TGTGCCAGCGGACGACCCCCTGGGGGCAATCAGCCCCAGCATTTT
TRBJ2-7 TRBV12-3/TRBV12-4 - - CASRPRDIVYEQYF TGTGCCAGCAGACCCCGGGACATAGTCTACGAGCAGTACTTC
TRBJ1-5 TRBV4-1 - - CASSHLGNQPQHF TGCGCCAGCAGCCATCTGGGCAATCAGCCCCAGCATTTT
TRBJ2-3 TRBV14 - - CASSQVPSGWGDTQYF TGTGCCAGCAGCCAAGTGCCCTCGGGGTGGGGAGATACGCAGTATTTT
TRBJ1-3 TRBV14 TRBD1 few CASSQDNGTGAGNTIYF TGTGCCAGCAGCCAAGATAACGGGACAGGGGCAGGAAACACCATATATTTT
TRBJ2-7 TRBV7-9 - few CASSSSDRTADEQYF TGTGCCAGCAGCTCATCGGACCGGACAGCCGACGAGCAGTACTTC
TRBJ1-2 TRBV10-3 - - CAISESADYGYTF TGTGCCATCAGTGAGTCTGCGGACTATGGCTACACCTTC
TRBJ1-1 TRBV12-3/TRBV12-4 - few CASRPREVGTEAFF TGTGCCAGCAGGCCTCGGGAGGTGGGCACTGAAGCTTTCTTT
TRBJ2-5 TRBV5-1 - - CASSRRDLGLEETQYF TGCGCCAGCAGCCGCAGGGACCTGGGACTGGAGGAGACCCAGTACTTC
TRBJ2-3 TRBV7-2 - - CASSLGYQPNTQYF TGTGCCAGCAGCTTAGGGTACCAGCCAAATACGCAGTATTTT
TRBJ2-5 TRBV21-1 - few CASSKGWPGILRETQYF TGTGCCAGCAGCAAAGGATGGCCAGGTATCCTCCGGGAGACCCAGTACTTC
TRBJ2-6 TRBV20-1 TRBD2 - CSALRREELTANVLTF TGCAGTGCCCTGAGACGGGAGGAACTGACGGCCAACGTCCTGACTTTC
TRBJ1-2 TRBV5-1 - few CASSLERRVPYGYTF TGCGCCAGCAGCTTGGAGCGAAGGGTACCCTATGGCTACACCTTC
TRBJ2-7 TRBV6-2/TRBV6-3 - few CASRPELHASYEQYF TGTGCCAGCAGACCCGAGCTCCACGCTTCCTACGAGCAGTACTTC
TRBJ2-3 TRBV5-1 - few CASSLQRGYTDTQYF TGCGCCAGCAGCTTACAAAGGGGGTACACAGATACGCAGTATTTT
TRBJ2-1 TRBV19 - - CASSMGGGGIDEQFF TGTGCCAGTAGTATGGGGGGAGGGGGAATAGATGAGCAGTTCTTC
TRBJ2-1 TRBV5-1 - few CASSPGRSNNEQFF TGCGCCAGCAGCCCAGGGCGCAGCAACAATGAGCAGTTCTTC
TRBJ2-2 TRBV6-5 - - CASSYDRNTGELFF TGTGCCAGCAGTTATGACAGGAACACCGGGGAGCTGTTTTTT
TRBJ2-3 TRBV5-1 TRBD2 - CASSPLGLGLSTDTQYF TGCGCCAGCAGCCCCTTGGGGCTGGGACTAAGCACAGATACGCAGTATTTT
TRBJ2-3 TRBV18 TRBD1 few CASSPPILTGADTQYF TGTGCCAGCTCACCCCCCATCTTGACAGGGGCCGATACGCAGTATTTT
TRBJ2-2 TRBV9 TRBD2 few CASSTGLAGETGELFF TGTGCCAGCAGCACCGGACTAGCGGGGGAGACCGGGGAGCTGTTTTTT
TRBJ2-5 TRBV10-3 TRBD1 - CAISEDRDQTQYF TGTGCCATCAGTGAGGACAGGGATCAGACCCAGTACTTC
TRBJ2-5 TRBV28 - few CASSFHPPGGETQYF TGTGCCAGCAGTTTCCACCCACCCGGTGGGGAGACCCAGTACTTC
TRBJ2-3 TRBV12-3/TRBV12-4 - few CASSFDPGRHQYF TGTGCCAGCAGTTTTGACCCGGGGAGGCATCAGTATTTT
TRBJ1-2 TRBV18 - few CASSPYPYGYTF TGTGCCAGCTCACCATATCCCTATGGCTACACCTTC
TRBJ2-3 TRBV18 TRBD1 - CASSPNFPQGDTDTQYF TGTGCCAGCTCACCAAACTTCCCACAGGGGGACACAGATACGCAGTATTTT
TRBJ2-1 TRBV7-2 TRBD2 - CASSLSTSVYNEQFF TGTGCCAGCAGCTTGAGCACTAGCGTTTACAATGAGCAGTTCTTC
TRBJ1-2 TRBV12-3/TRBV12-4 - - CASRAKDGGRYGYTF TGTGCCAGCAGGGCCAAGGACGGCGGGAGGTATGGCTACACCTTC
TRBJ2-1 TRBV5-1 TRBD1 - CASSLIGTGGDEQFF TGCGCCAGCAGCTTGATAGGGACAGGGGGCGATGAGCAGTTCTTC
TRBJ2-7 TRBV7-2 TRBD1 few CASSLVDRDEQYF TGTGCCAGCAGCTTAGTAGACAGGGACGAGCAGTACTTC
TRBJ2-1 TRBV7-9 - few CASSLMGGADQFF TGTGCCAGCAGCCTCATGGGGGGCGCCGATCAGTTCTTC